The source of this T cell receptor (beta chain) is a study of beta chain features in type 1 diabetes. Turning to the study itself: Patients did not differ from healthy donors in age, gender or cell yield. Study findings and constraints: A closer apparent resemblance between naive, central memory and Treg TCRB repertoires was seen in patients than in healthy donors.

As concerns this clone: Its target is not known.

Reverse transcribing all isolated RNA meant expressed TCRB transcripts were sequenced. Clones were read by immunoSEQ multiplex PCR, and TCRdb kept only the in-frame ones, dropping some. Of about 470,000 clones in the sample, 30% were seen once. With V trimmed by 7 bases and J by 2 bases, 5 bases remained unmatched. Germline values: CDR1 SQVTM, CDR2 ANQGSEA. CDR3 length: 13 residues. The gene calls are TRBV29-1 and TRBJ1-1, with 9 bases that match TRBD1. This TCR derives from a man aged 18 to 30 in good health. The sample was naive CD4+ T cells from blood. This CDR3 reads CSAGTGINTEAFF. Here the CDR3 DNA reads TGCAGCGCCGGGACAGGGATTAACACTGAAGCTTTCTTT.